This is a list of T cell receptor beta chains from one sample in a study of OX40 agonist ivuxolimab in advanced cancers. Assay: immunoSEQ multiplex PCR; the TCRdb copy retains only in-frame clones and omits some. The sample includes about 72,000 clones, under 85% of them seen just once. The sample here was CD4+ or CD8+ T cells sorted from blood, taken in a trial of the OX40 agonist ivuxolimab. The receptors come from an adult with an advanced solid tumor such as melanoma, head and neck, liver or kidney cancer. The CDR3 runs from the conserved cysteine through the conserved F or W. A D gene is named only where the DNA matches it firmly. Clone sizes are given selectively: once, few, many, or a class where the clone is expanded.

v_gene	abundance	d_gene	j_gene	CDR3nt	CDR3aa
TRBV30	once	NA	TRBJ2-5	TGTGCCTGGAGTGCTCGACCCCCTGAGACCCAGTACTTC	CAWSARPPETQYF
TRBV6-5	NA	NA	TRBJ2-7	TGTGCCAGCAGTTACTCGACGGAGTATTATATTCCCCAGTACTTC	CASSYSTEYYIPQYF
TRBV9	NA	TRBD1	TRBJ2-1	TGTGCCAGCAGCCTCGACAGGGGGCGCGCCAATGAGCAGTTCTTC	CASSLDRGRANEQFF
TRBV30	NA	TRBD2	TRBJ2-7	TGTGCCTGGGCCGGCAGCGGGAGCTACGAGCAGTACTTC	CAWAGSGSYEQYF
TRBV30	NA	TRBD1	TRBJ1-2	TGTGCCTGGAGTATACAGGGGAACTATGGCTACACCTTC	CAWSIQGNYGYTF
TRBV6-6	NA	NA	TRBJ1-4	TGTGCCAGCAGTTACGCTAGCGCAACTAATGAAAAACTGTTTTTT	CASSYASATNEKLFF
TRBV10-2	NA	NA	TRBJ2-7	TGCGCCAGCAGTGAGTCGCCCAGCTCCTACGAGCAGTACTTC	CASSESPSSYEQYF
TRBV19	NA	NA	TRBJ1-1	TGTGCCAGTAGTATGGATTTAGGGAACACTGAAGCTTTCTTT	CASSMDLGNTEAFF
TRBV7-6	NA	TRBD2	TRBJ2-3	TGTGCCAGCAGCTTGGGACTAGCGGGAGGCCATGATACGCAGTATTTT	CASSLGLAGGHDTQYF
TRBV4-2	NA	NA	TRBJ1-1	TGTGCCAGCAGCCCGGGACTTCCGAACACTGAAGCTTTCTTT	CASSPGLPNTEAFF
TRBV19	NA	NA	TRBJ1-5	TGTGCCAGTAGATTACAGTTTTCGGGCAATCAGCCCCAGCATTTT	CASRLQFSGNQPQHF
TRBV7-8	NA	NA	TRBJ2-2	TGTGCCAGTTACGGGCAGAACACCGGGGAGCTGTTTTTT	CASYGQNTGELFF
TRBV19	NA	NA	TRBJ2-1	TGTGCCAGTAGTGCGACGGTGGATTCCTACAATGAGCAGTTCTTC	CASSATVDSYNEQFF
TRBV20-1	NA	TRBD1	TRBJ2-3	TGCAGTGCCCCAGGGGGAGATACGCAGTATTTT	CSAPGGDTQYF
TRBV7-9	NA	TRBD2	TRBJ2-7	TGTGCCAGCAGCTTGCAGGGACTAGCGGGAGTTGAGCAGTACTTC	CASSLQGLAGVEQYF
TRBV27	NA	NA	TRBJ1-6	TGTGCCAGCAGTTTAGCGCCAGGGGCTAATTCACCCCTCCACTTT	CASSLAPGANSPLHF
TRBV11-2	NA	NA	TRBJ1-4	TGTGCCAGCAGCTTAGGGCAGTCTAATGAAAAACTGTTTTTT	CASSLGQSNEKLFF
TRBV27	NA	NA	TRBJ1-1	TGTGCCAGCAGTTTAGGGGCACAGGGAATGGGCACTGAAGCTTTCTTT	CASSLGAQGMGTEAFF
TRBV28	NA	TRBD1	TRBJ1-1	TGTGCCAGCAGCCCTCGGACAGGGGGCACTGAAGCTTTCTTT	CASSPRTGGTEAFF
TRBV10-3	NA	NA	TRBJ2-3	TGTGCCATCAGCCACAGGTTAACTAGCACAGATACGCAGTATTTT	CAISHRLTSTDTQYF
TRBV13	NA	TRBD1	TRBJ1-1	TGTGCCAGCAGCTTCAGGGGGCGCACTGAAGCTTTCTTT	CASSFRGRTEAFF
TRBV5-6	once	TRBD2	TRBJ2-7	TGTGCCAGCAGCCTCGAGGGACTAGCGGGAGTACCCGAGCAGTACTTC	CASSLEGLAGVPEQYF
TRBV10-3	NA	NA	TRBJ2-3	TGTGCCATCAGTGAACGCACAGATACGCAGTATTTT	CAISERTDTQYF
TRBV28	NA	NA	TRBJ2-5	TGTGCCAGCAGCAGATTGGCGGGGACCCAGTACTTC	CASSRLAGTQYF
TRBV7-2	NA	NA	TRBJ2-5	TGTGCCAGCAGCTTAGCCCGAGGGGTCCAAGAGACCCAGTACTTC	CASSLARGVQETQYF
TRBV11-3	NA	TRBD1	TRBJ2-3	TGTGCCAGCAGCTCCCGCGCTGGACAGGGGGACACAGATACGCAGTATTTT	CASSSRAGQGDTDTQYF
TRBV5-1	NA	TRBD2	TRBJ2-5	TGCGCCAGCAGCTTGATGGGTCCAGCCCCCGGGGGGGAGACCCAGTACTTC	CASSLMGPAPGGETQYF
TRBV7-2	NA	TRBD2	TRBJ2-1	TGTGCCAGCAGCTTAGGGACTAGCGGGGGGTTCGATGAGCAGTTCTTC	CASSLGTSGGFDEQFF
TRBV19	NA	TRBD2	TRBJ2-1	TGTGCCAGTAGTATGTCCCTAGCGGGAGGCAATGAGCAGTTCTTC	CASSMSLAGGNEQFF
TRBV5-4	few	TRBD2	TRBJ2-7	TGTGCCAGCAGCTTTCGGACTAGCGGACAGTACTTC	CASSFRTSGQYF
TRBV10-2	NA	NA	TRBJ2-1	TGCGCCAGCAGGGGGACTGGAATCTACAATGAGCAGTTCTTC	CASRGTGIYNEQFF
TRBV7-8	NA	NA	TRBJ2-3	TGTGCCAGCAGCAAAGGAGTTCTACAGGGTCCCTCGGATACGCAGTATTTT	CASSKGVLQGPSDTQYF
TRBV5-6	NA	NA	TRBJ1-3	TGTGCCAGCAGCTTCTCAGGAAACACCATATATTTT	CASSFSGNTIYF
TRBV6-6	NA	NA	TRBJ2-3	TGTGCCAGCATTGATACGCCTCGCACAGATACGCAGTATTTT	CASIDTPRTDTQYF
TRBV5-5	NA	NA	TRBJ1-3	TGTGCCAGCAGCTTACAGGGAGGAAACACCATATATTTT	CASSLQGGNTIYF
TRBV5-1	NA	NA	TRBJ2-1	TGCGCCAGCAGCTTGGAGATGGGCCGTTCAGAGCAGTTCTTC	CASSLEMGRSEQFF
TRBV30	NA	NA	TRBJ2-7	TGTGCCTGGAGTTCGTCTATCTCCTACGAGCAGTACTTC	CAWSSSISYEQYF
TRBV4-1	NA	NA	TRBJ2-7	TGCGCCAGCAGCCAAGACGGGCGACAAATAACTTCCTACGAGCAGTACTTC	CASSQDGRQITSYEQYF
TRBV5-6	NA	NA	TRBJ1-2	TGTGCCAGCAGCCATAGGACAGTGTATGGCTACACCTTC	CASSHRTVYGYTF
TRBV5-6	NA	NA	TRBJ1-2	TGTGCCAGCAGCCTAGGTCCAGTACCTAACTATGGCTACACCTTC	CASSLGPVPNYGYTF
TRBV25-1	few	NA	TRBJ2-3	TGTGCCAGCACGGATAGCACAGATACGCAGTATTTT	CASTDSTDTQYF
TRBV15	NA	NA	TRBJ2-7	TGTGCCACCAGCAGAGCGTTGGGATCCTACGAGCAGTACTTC	CATSRALGSYEQYF
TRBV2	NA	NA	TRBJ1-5	TGTGCCAGCAGCCAACTGGCGGCGGCCAATCAGCCCCAGCATTTT	CASSQLAAANQPQHF
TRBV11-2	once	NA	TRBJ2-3	TGTGCCAGCAGCTTACTGCTTAGCACAGATACGCAGTATTTT	CASSLLLSTDTQYF
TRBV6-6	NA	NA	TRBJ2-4	TGTGCCAGCAGAGACACAGGGAAGGAGGTCAAAAACATTCAGTACTTC	CASRDTGKEVKNIQYF
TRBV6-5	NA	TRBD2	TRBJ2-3	TGTGCCAGCAGGTACAGACTAGCGGGAGGATCAGATACGCAGTATTTT	CASRYRLAGGSDTQYF
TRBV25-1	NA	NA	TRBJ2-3	TGTGCCAGCAGTACACACACAGATACGCAGTATTTT	CASSTHTDTQYF
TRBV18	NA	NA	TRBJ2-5	TGTGCCAGCTCACCACCGTTAGCGGATCAAGAGACCCAGTACTTC	CASSPPLADQETQYF
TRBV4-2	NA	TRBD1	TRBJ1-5	TGTGCCAGCAGCCTAACACAGGGGGCGGCTTTAAATCAGCCCCAGCATTTT	CASSLTQGAALNQPQHF
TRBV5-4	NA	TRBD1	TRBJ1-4	TGTGCCAGCAGCTTGGGACAGGGGACGGGGGAAAAACTGTTTTTT	CASSLGQGTGEKLFF
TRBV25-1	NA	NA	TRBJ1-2	TGTGCCAGCAGGGAGGGGGAATCCCCTAAGGATGGCTACACCTTC	CASREGESPKDGYTF
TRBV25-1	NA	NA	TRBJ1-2	TGTGCCAGCAGTGAGGCAGGGTATGTCTATGGCTACACCTTC	CASSEAGYVYGYTF
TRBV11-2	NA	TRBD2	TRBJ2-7	TGTGCCAGCAGCTTACAGCGGGAGTACGAGCAGTACTTC	CASSLQREYEQYF
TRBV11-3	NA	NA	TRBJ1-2	TGTGCCAGCAGCCCCCGTAGGCAGTTCCTGAACTATGGCTACACCTTC	CASSPRRQFLNYGYTF
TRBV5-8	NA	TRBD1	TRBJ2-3	TGTGCCAGCAGCCCACAGGGGCCCACAGATACGCAGTATTTT	CASSPQGPTDTQYF
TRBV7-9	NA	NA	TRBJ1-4	TGTGCCAGCAGCTTACTGACCTCTACAACTAATGAAAAACTGTTTTTT	CASSLLTSTTNEKLFF
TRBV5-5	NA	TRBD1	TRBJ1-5	TGTGCCAGCAGCTCAGGGACAGGGGGCAAGAGCAATCAGCCCCAGCATTTT	CASSSGTGGKSNQPQHF
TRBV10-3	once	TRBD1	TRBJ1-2	TGTGCCATCAGTGGGACGGGACAGGGGAAAAAATATGGCTACACCTTC	CAISGTGQGKKYGYTF
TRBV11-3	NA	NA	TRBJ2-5	TGTGCCAGCAGCCCCAAAGAGACCCAGTACTTC	CASSPKETQYF
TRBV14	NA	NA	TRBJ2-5	TGTGCCAGCAGCCAAGGGAGGGTCAGGCAAGAGACCCAGTACTTC	CASSQGRVRQETQYF